The present T cell receptor (beta chain) was sequenced within a study of cytomegalovirus exposure and HLA in healthy donors (dated by TCRdb to the late 2010s). Looking at the study overall: In an earlier analysis of some 550 of the donors, 250 to 350 Gb of sequence data and some 120 million unique TCR beta sequences from roughly 180 million T cells were reported. An early release covering around 630 HLA-typed donors comprised approximately 290 gigabases of sequencing data and around 86 million unique TCR sequences. Of the roughly 430 genotyped donors, approximately 83% fell in the genetic ancestry cluster associated with self-reported Caucasian donors. The study was designed to test whether signatures of past pathogen exposure could be identified by cataloging public T cell receptors. The study profiled the T cell repertoires of hundreds of subjects by immunosequencing and related them to cytomegalovirus serostatus. A separate validation cohort of over a hundred different subjects was used in addition to the roughly 700-subject first cohort. To predict cytomegalovirus infection status, the study combined high-throughput TCR immunosequencing, statistical association of individual TCRs with disease status, and machine learning. To study patterns of TCR occurrence, a later analysis re-analyzed previously published TCR beta repertoires from around 700 donors and added high-resolution HLA genotyping. In the later analysis, no new phenotypic data were used to find candidate immune exposures; instead, reliance was placed on TCR beta sequences and their occurrence across donors. In an earlier analysis of about 590 of the donors, high-throughput TCR beta sequencing was used to judge whether each TCR beta V gene segment behaved as functional or pseudogenic. Alongside the repertoire data, information on donor age, sex, ethnicity and CMV serostatus was compiled. Genome-wide SNP genotypes for about 60% of the roughly 700 donors were used in a later genetic analysis, which treated that subset as a discovery cohort. All discovery cohort repertoires had been generated using a single sequencing platform. Both class I and class II loci were covered by HLA typing, at four-digit resolution. Typing coverage varied by locus: about 620-630 donors for A, B, C, DRB1 and DQB1; more than 500 for DQA1; around 610 for DPA1; around 450 for DPB1. About five DR-DQ haplotypes were treated as single units for association and clustering because of strong linkage in the cohort. Among around 400 genotyped donors of the cohort, an average of approximately 220,000 unique TCR beta nucleotide sequences was sequenced per donor, of which roughly 17% were non-productive.

Findings and caveats that apply to the study as a whole: Because the 87-base-pair reads could not distinguish some IMGT-functional V segments, including TRBV6-2 and TRBV6-3, those segments were excluded. The authors suggested that the approach could potentially be generalized to other disease states and immunological phenotypes. The study listed 150 to 200 TCR beta chains as associated with cytomegalovirus. The classifier was reported to diagnose cytomegalovirus status with high specificity and sensitivity in both the original cohort and the validation cohort. Most TCR sequences were seen in very few donors, while some public TCRs were found in many individuals. A later analysis found that most CMV-associated TCR beta chains appeared HLA-restricted, with HLA associations seemingly driven largely by CMV exposure. At a false discovery rate of 0.05, a later analysis linked about 16,000 TCR beta sequences to specific HLA alleles. Correlated functional status among segregating V segments might reflect linkage disequilibrium, but an unknown experimental factor could not be ruled out. A cluster of highly shared sequence variants was judged likely to represent a technical artifact of the sequencing pipeline. The cohort was sequenced for TCR beta chains only, and without alpha or paired-chain data the features that could be detected were limited. A further reported finding was that TCR beta sequences accurately predicted the HLA-A and HLA-B alleles for most subjects in the first cohort. In a later analysis, HLA-associated TCR beta chains showed more clonal expansion and lower generation probabilities than non-associated chains that were equally common. A later genetic analysis associated a missense DCLRE1C variant with V-gene and J-gene trimming of TCR beta chains, and an independent cohort replicated the association. Several of the top co-occurrence clusters appeared to be linked to parvovirus B19, influenza, CMV and Epstein-Barr virus, according to a later analysis. The earlier analysis of 587 of the donors excluded fewer than 20 rarely observed V segments, including chromosome 9 orphons, because counts were too low. For the cohort, immune exposure information was limited to CMV serostatus. The presence/absence analyses assumed that sequencing depth was roughly uniform across donors, and that assumption may not be true. Because some donors lacked HLA typing at each locus, the association tests relied only on the typed subset. According to a later analysis, TCR association rates differed among HLA loci, with DRB1 alleles showing the most associated TCRs and HLA-C alleles showing the fewest. A few of the identified cytomegalovirus-associated TCR beta chains were confirmed in vitro to be specific for cytomegalovirus antigens. In an earlier analysis of more than 450 of the donors, most TCR beta V segments were observed in productive rearrangements about 87% or about 30% of the time, broadly matching IMGT annotations. When HLA alleles, especially DR and DQ, strongly co-occurred, TCR associations were difficult to assign to individual alleles. A later genetic analysis reported fewer N-insertions in productive TCRs among donors in an Asian-associated ancestry cluster than the approximately 700-donor mean.

The CDR3 measures 16 amino acids from cysteine to phenylalanine. The CDR3 DNA has 48 bases and is translated from base 1. Trimming removed 7 bases from V and 5 bases from J; the gene matches leave 11 bases unexplained. Reading the germline V gene (reference sequence) gives CDR1 MNHNY and CDR2 SVGAGI. A word on this clone: No antigen is known for it. No base qualities exist here, and no much larger clone lies one base off it.

The library was prepared using the immunoSEQ multiplex PCR assay. For the multiplex PCR, a mixture combining 60 forward primers for TCR Vbeta segments and 13 reverse primers for TCR Jbeta segments was used. A multiplex PCR assay on genomic DNA amplified the CDR3 region of rearranged TCR beta genes. The amplified TCR beta libraries were sequenced on the Illumina HiSeq System as 87-base-pair reads. The authors processed their data as follows. A later analysis tallied some 79 million unique TCR beta chains across the 666 repertoires, and roughly 11 million of those chains were shared by two or more donors. A nearest-neighbor algorithm error-corrected the raw reads and collapsed the reads into unique sequences, merging closely related sequences to remove PCR and sequencing errors. CDR3 sequences were aligned to IMGT reference sequences to assign V, D and J gene segments. For a sequence to be retained, a match of at least six nucleotides to both a V gene segment and a J gene segment was required. A rearrangement counted as productive if the CDR3 had no stop codons and remained in frame with V and J, and every other rearrangement counted as non-productive. CDR3 was defined by IMGT convention, running from the second conserved V-encoded cysteine to the conserved J-encoded phenylalanine. Sequences without an unambiguous match to a single V gene segment were excluded from the earlier analysis of several hundred of the donors. In an earlier analysis of approximately 590 of the donors, V segments were called functional above 56.7% productive rearrangements and were called segregating when the between-donor standard deviation exceeded 5%. To diagnose cytomegalovirus status from the catalog of TCR beta chain sequences, a statistical classification framework was built. V and J gene assignment, in a later analysis, came from comparing TCR nucleotide sequences with IMGT/GENE-DB human TR gene sequences. In a later analysis, CDR3 sequences and most-parsimonious VDJ recombination scenarios were assigned using the TCRdist pipeline. In a later analysis, each TCR beta chain was defined by its CDR3 amino acid sequence together with its V-gene family, and reads lacking a unique V-gene family were excluded. As a way to deal with suspected cross-contamination and a sequencing artifact, a later analysis dropped 592 nucleotide sequences that were highly shared and had low generation probability. A later analysis calculated a clonal expansion index for each public chain from normalized within-repertoire ranks of inferred template counts. A later analysis computed generation probabilities with a VDJ recombination model fitted to out-of-frame rearrangements, and checked the results against IGoR. In a later analysis, TCR-TCR, TCR-HLA and TCR-CMV co-occurrence was scored with hypergeometric tests, and a repertoire-size bias correction was applied to TCR pairs. To estimate false discovery rates, a later analysis permuted the HLA or CMV assignments 20 times. In a later analysis, co-occurring TCRs were grouped with DBSCAN, and TCRdist sequence similarity was added when clustering was performed within HLA-allele-positive subsets. For co-occurrence clustering, repertoires with fewer than 30,000 or more than 120,000 public chains were excluded, along with four to six repertoires with anomalous nucleotide sharing. TCRdb holds this immuneACCESS table with in-frame rearrangements only. Some clones are missing; in checked studies, unresolved V genes explain under half, and the rest has no known cause. The D gene and trimming were derived from the DNA, and the V and J assignments and clone size from that table. Here the sample has approximately 110,000 clones; about three quarters occur a single time. The leading ten clones occupy roughly 8.6% of the sample.

The cohort was made up of roughly 670 healthy bone marrow donors. At the time of sampling, every cohort member was nominally healthy, though immune exposures that went unrecorded were likely present. The donor was CMV seropositive and was included in the group of almost 300 seropositive cohort members. Each donor provided a peripheral blood sample, and peripheral blood mononuclear cells were used for TCR beta sequencing. The Qiagen DNeasy Blood Extraction Kit was used to extract genomic DNA from the blood cell samples. The sequenced material came from PBMCs. The chain uses TRBV6-6 and TRBJ2-7, with 13 bases aligning to TRBD2. This TCR came from a middle-aged woman in good health and CMV-seropositive. For the CDR3, the sequence is CASTPRTSGSSHEQYF. The base sequence is TGTGCCAGCACCCCCCGGACTAGCGGGAGTTCCCACGAGCAGTACTTC.